The rows below give T cell receptor beta chains drawn from one sample of a study of control samples from healthy donors and cancer patients. Generated by immunoSEQ multiplex PCR, the TCRdb table keeps only in-frame clones and is missing some. The sample consists of 30,000 to 35,000 clones, roughly 86% of them appearing once. The sequenced sample was PBMCs. The receptors shown here come from a woman aged 40-49 years with lung cancer. Both conserved end residues are part of each CDR3. The D gene is left open where the match is weak. Clone size appears in some rows only: once, few, many, or a class for an expanded clone.

D,J,size,V,DNA,CDR3
.,TRBJ1-1,.,TRBV6-5,TGTGCCAGCACCCTTTTCCGCGGGGGGCCTGAAGCTTTCTTT,CASTLFRGGPEAFF
.,TRBJ2-2,.,TRBV19,TGTGCCAGTAGTACAACTAGTGTACCGGCGGGGTCGGTCGGGGAGCTGTTTTTT,CASSTTSVPAGSVGELFF
.,TRBJ1-2,.,TRBV25-1,TGTGCCAGCAGTGCGAATGGCTACACCTTC,CASSANGYTF
TRBD1,TRBJ1-5,.,TRBV5-1,TGCGCCAGCAGCCCCGGGACAGCTAACAATCAGCCCCAGCATTTT,CASSPGTANNQPQHF
.,TRBJ1-2,.,TRBV11-2,TGTGCCAGCAGCTTCCGGGGCTATGGCTACACCTTC,CASSFRGYGYTF
.,TRBJ1-3,.,TRBV5-1,TGCGCCAGCAGCTTGGATACCGGAGCTGGAAACACCATATATTTT,CASSLDTGAGNTIYF
.,TRBJ2-7,few,TRBV4-1,TGCGCCAGCAGCTCAAGCCCAGGGACCTACGAGCAGTACTTC,CASSSSPGTYEQYF
.,TRBJ1-6,.,TRBV28,TGTGCCAGCGGGAGGGCGAAGAATTCACCCCTCCACTTT,CASGRAKNSPLHF
TRBD1,TRBJ2-5,once,TRBV7-3,TGTGCCAGCAGCGCGGACAGGGCAGAGACCCAGTACTTC,CASSADRAETQYF
TRBD1,TRBJ2-1,.,TRBV7-3,TGTGCCAGCAGCTTAAACACAGGGGGTGAGCAGTTCTTC,CASSLNTGGEQFF
.,TRBJ2-7,few,TRBV5-1,TGCGCCAGCAGCTTGGATACGGGTGCCTACGAGCAGTACTTC,CASSLDTGAYEQYF
TRBD2,TRBJ2-1,.,TRBV3-1/TRBV3-2,TGTGCCAGCAGCCAAGGCGGGGGGCCGAGGAATGAGCAGTTCTTC,CASSQGGGPRNEQFF
.,TRBJ1-2,.,TRBV5-8,TGTGCCAGCAGTCTTCTCCGGGGATCCTATGGCTACACCTTC,CASSLLRGSYGYTF
TRBD2,TRBJ2-1,.,TRBV6-1,TGTGCCAGCAGTGAACCCGGACTAGCGGGAAGATTTAACAATGAGCAGTTCTTC,CASSEPGLAGRFNNEQFF
.,TRBJ2-5,once,TRBV27,TGTGCCAGCAGTTTATCGGGGGCAGGGGAGACCCAGTACTTC,CASSLSGAGETQYF
.,TRBJ2-1,once,TRBV9,TGTGCCAGCAGCGTAGGCAGCTCCTACAATGAGCAGTTCTTC,CASSVGSSYNEQFF
TRBD1,TRBJ1-5,.,TRBV13,TGTGCCAGCAGCTTAGGTGGGACAGTCAATCAGCCCCAGCATTTT,CASSLGGTVNQPQHF
.,TRBJ1-3,.,TRBV4-1,TGCGCCAGCAGCCAAGATGACAGAAGTGGAAACACCATATATTTT,CASSQDDRSGNTIYF
.,TRBJ1-1,once,TRBV30,TGTGCCTGGAGTGTACTTGTTAACACTGAAGCTTTCTTT,CAWSVLVNTEAFF
.,TRBJ1-2,few,TRBV11-3,TGTGCCAGCAGCTTAGAGGGCAGGAGTGGTAACTATGGCTACACCTTC,CASSLEGRSGNYGYTF
.,TRBJ2-3,.,TRBV21-1,TGTGCCAGCAGCATGCCGAAAACCGGGACAGGCCTCTGCACAGATACGCAGTATTTT,CASSMPKTGTGLCTDTQYF
.,TRBJ2-5,.,TRBV7-8,TGTGCCAGCAGCCCCTTTAGGGGGCAAGAGACCCAGTACTTC,CASSPFRGQETQYF
TRBD1,TRBJ1-2,.,TRBV5-1,TGCGCCAGCAGCTGGGGGACAGGGTCCTATGGCTACACCTTC,CASSWGTGSYGYTF
.,TRBJ1-3,.,TRBV7-6,TGTGCCAGCAGCTTAGCGGGGAGGGGTCCGGGAAACACCATATATTTT,CASSLAGRGPGNTIYF
.,TRBJ2-1,.,TRBV5-1,TGCGCCAGCAGCTTGGTCACTGAGCAGTTCTTC,CASSLVTEQFF
.,TRBJ1-2,.,TRBV12-3/TRBV12-4,TGTGCCAGCAGCCGGACAGTTCCTTATGGCTACACCTTC,CASSRTVPYGYTF
TRBD1,TRBJ1-5,once,TRBV18,TGTGCCAGCTCACGAGGGGACAGGGGCCAAAATCAGCCCCAGCATTTT,CASSRGDRGQNQPQHF
.,TRBJ2-5,.,TRBV4-1,TGCGCCAGCAGCCAAGTGCAGCAAGAGACCCAGTACTTC,CASSQVQQETQYF
.,TRBJ1-5,few,TRBV5-1,TGCGCCAGCAGTCCCGGGGGAAACAATCAGCCCCAGCATTTT,CASSPGGNNQPQHF
.,TRBJ2-2,few,TRBV7-3,TGTGCCAGCAGCTTAACAGTGGATGGGTTGGAGGGCGGGGAGCTGTTTTTT,CASSLTVDGLEGGELFF
.,TRBJ2-5,.,TRBV20-1,TGCAGTGCTAGAGATCGGGAGACCCAGTACTTC,CSARDRETQYF
.,TRBJ1-2,.,TRBV7-2,TGTGCCAGCAGCTCTACAGGGTTGGGTGGCTACACCTTC,CASSSTGLGGYTF
.,TRBJ1-3,.,TRBV7-2,TGTGCCAGCATTGGGGATCCCTCTGGAAACACCATATATTTT,CASIGDPSGNTIYF
TRBD1,TRBJ1-2,.,TRBV7-9,TGTGCCAGCAGCCTCGCGGGACAGAGCTATGGCTACACCTTC,CASSLAGQSYGYTF
TRBD2,TRBJ2-3,.,TRBV9,TGTGCCAGCAGCTCCCGGGGGGGCCCCGGTGTAGATACGCAGTATTTT,CASSSRGGPGVDTQYF
.,TRBJ1-2,.,TRBV6-5,TGTGCCGCGTCAGGGGACCGCTACTATGGCTACACCTTC,CAASGDRYYGYTF
.,TRBJ1-4,once,TRBV30,TGTGCCTGGAGAAATCGGAGTAATGAAAAACTGTTTTTT,CAWRNRSNEKLFF
.,TRBJ2-5,.,TRBV11-2,TGTGCCAGCAGCTTAGTTCTCGGGACCGCTCAAGAGACCCAGTACTTC,CASSLVLGTAQETQYF
.,TRBJ2-3,.,TRBV6-2/TRBV6-3,TGTGCCAGCAGTTACTTTCACTCCACAGATACGCAGTATTTT,CASSYFHSTDTQYF
.,TRBJ1-3,once,TRBV7-8,TGTGCCAGCAGCCGAGACTCAGGGGATGGAAACACCATATATTTT,CASSRDSGDGNTIYF
.,TRBJ1-2,.,TRBV19,TGTGCCAGTAGTATTCAAGCCCGAGGCTATGGCTACACCTTC,CASSIQARGYGYTF
.,TRBJ2-7,.,TRBV28,TGTGCCAGCAGTTGGGAAAATGGACCCCTCAACTTC,CASSWENGPLNF
TRBD1,TRBJ1-1,few,TRBV19,TGTGCCAGTAGTAGGGGGGGACAGGGAGTAGAAGCTTTCTTT,CASSRGGQGVEAFF
.,TRBJ2-3,.,TRBV6-5,TGTGCCAGCAACCCTACCGGCAACACAGATACGCAGTATTTT,CASNPTGNTDTQYF
TRBD1,TRBJ1-1,.,TRBV6-5,TGTGCCAGCAGGAAACCGGGACAGGGGACTGAAGCTTTCTTT,CASRKPGQGTEAFF
.,TRBJ1-1,.,TRBV11-3,TGTGCCAGCAGCTTAGCGCCAGCCCCCGAAGCTTTCTTT,CASSLAPAPEAFF
.,TRBJ2-7,.,TRBV11-2,TGTGCCAGCAGCTTAGGGCCAGGGGATGGCTACGAGCAGTACTTC,CASSLGPGDGYEQYF
.,TRBJ1-5,.,TRBV29-1,TGCAGCGTAGCCAGTGATAGCAATCAGCCCCAGCATTTT,CSVASDSNQPQHF
.,TRBJ2-3,.,TRBV19,TGTGCCAGTTCCTACCGGGGGGCCGGAGATACGCAGTATTTT,CASSYRGAGDTQYF
.,TRBJ1-1,.,TRBV2,TGTGCCAGCAGTGACGAGGATGGGTGGACTGAAGCTTTCTTT,CASSDEDGWTEAFF
.,TRBJ2-7,.,TRBV6-2/TRBV6-3,TGTGCCAGCAGTAACATCTACGAGCAGTACTTC,CASSNIYEQYF
TRBD1,TRBJ1-2,.,TRBV29-1,TGCAGCGTTGAAGACCGGGACAGGGATTTTAGTGGCTACACCTTC,CSVEDRDRDFSGYTF
.,TRBJ1-5,few,TRBV5-4,TGTGCCAGCAGCACGGGACCTAGCAATCAGCCCCAGCATTTT,CASSTGPSNQPQHF
TRBD2,TRBJ2-5,.,TRBV5-1,TGCGCCAGCAGCTTGGCAGGGACTAGCGGGGGCCCGTACCAAGAGACCCAGTACTTC,CASSLAGTSGGPYQETQYF
.,TRBJ1-2,once,TRBV3-1/TRBV3-2,TGTGCCAGCAGCCCTATGGAGGGGACGGTGTATGGCTACACCTTC,CASSPMEGTVYGYTF
TRBD2,TRBJ2-1,.,TRBV19,TGTGCCAGTAGTAGGACTAGCGGGGGATCGTACAATGAGCAGTTCTTC,CASSRTSGGSYNEQFF
.,TRBJ1-1,.,TRBV28,TGTGCCAGCAGTTTAATCCTGAACACTGAAGCTTTCTTT,CASSLILNTEAFF
.,TRBJ2-4,few,TRBV5-1,TGCGCCAGCAGCTTAGGAGGGGGAAACAAAAACATTCAGTACTTC,CASSLGGGNKNIQYF
.,TRBJ1-1,.,TRBV11-2,TGTGCCAGCCGACCTAGGGGTTCAGGGAGGTACACTGAAGCTTTCTTT,CASRPRGSGRYTEAFF